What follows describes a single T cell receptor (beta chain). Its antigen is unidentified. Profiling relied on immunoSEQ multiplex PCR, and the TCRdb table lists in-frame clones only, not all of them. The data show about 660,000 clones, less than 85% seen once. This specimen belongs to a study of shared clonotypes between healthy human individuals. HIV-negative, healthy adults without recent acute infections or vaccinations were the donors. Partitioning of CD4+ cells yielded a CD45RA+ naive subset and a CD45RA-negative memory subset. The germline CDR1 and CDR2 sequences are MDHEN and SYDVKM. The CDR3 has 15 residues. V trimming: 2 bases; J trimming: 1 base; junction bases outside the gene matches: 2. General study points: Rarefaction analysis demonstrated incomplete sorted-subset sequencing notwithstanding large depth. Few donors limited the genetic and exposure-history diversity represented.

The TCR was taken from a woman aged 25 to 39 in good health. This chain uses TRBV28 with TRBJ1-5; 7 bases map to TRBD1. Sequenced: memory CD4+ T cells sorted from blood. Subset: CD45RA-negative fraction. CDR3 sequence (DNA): TGTGCCAGCAGTTTAGAGGGGGCAAGCAATCAGCCCCAGCATTTT. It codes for CASSLEGASNQPQHF.